The TCR beta chain under discussion was sequenced for a study of blood T cells in healthy people across ages. The V and J ends lost 0 bases and 8 bases respectively, with 7 bases between them. CDR3 size: 12 residues. The germline gives CDR1 MNHEY, CDR2 SVGEGT. Points from the study as a whole: Per million T cells, the diversity of TCR beta decreased roughly linearly as age advanced.

Ten or more counts support this clonotype. Its antigen is unknown. A J-beta primer mix and a sample-barcoded 5' primer were used in a second PCR of about 7 to 12 cycles. Every cDNA was tagged by a template-switch adaptor with 12 random nucleotides. MiXCR, run by TCRdb on the 5' RACE reads, gives a single entry per CDR3 protein. The table lists 650,000 to 1,000,000 distinct CDR3 sequences, roughly 34% of them singletons, with around 13% in the top ten. This receptor was obtained from a man aged 18 to 35 in good health. This rearrangement joins TRBV6-2 or TRBV6-3 to TRBJ1-2; D unclear. The sample comprised blood. This chain's CDR3 is CASSYSPDGYTF. DNA for the CDR3: TGTGCCAGCAGTTACTCACCTGACGGCTACACCTTC.